The clone carrying this T cell receptor (beta chain) came up a few times. TCRdb re-called the 5' RACE reads with MiXCR, one entry per CDR3 protein. Of 380,000 or so distinct CDR3 sequences in the sample, roughly 22% are singletons; the top ten hold roughly 13%. CDR3 length: 14 residues. The V gene end was trimmed by 1 base and the J gene end by 7 bases; junction bases not matched to a gene: 5. Germline CDR1 is SQVTM and CDR2 is ANQGSEA. This record comes from a study of CD8 T cells in ankylosing spondylitis. V gene TRBV29-1 combines with J gene TRBJ2-1, with 9 positions matching TRBD2. The material sequenced was blood, either unsorted or a sorted T cell fraction (not recorded which). The source of this sequence is a male donor with ankylosing spondylitis or in good health (not recorded which). In DNA, the CDR3 is TGCAGCGTTGAAGGGCCGGGACTAGCAAATGAGCAGTTCTTC. It translates to CSVEGPGLANEQFF.